This entry lists 10 T cell receptor beta chains sequenced from one sample in a study of blood T cell repertoires in COVID-19. TCRdb keeps only in-frame clones here, not all; method: immunoSEQ multiplex PCR. The sample gives over 350,000 clones, 88% of which show up once; 0.95% to 1% is in the top ten. The sequencing input was PBMCs or T cells enriched from blood (not recorded which). Every receptor here comes from a woman aged 25 to 39 with acute COVID-19.

The CDR3 DNA follows: TGTGCCAGCAGCATCGGGACTCTTAATGAAAAACTGTTTTTT. It is translated as CASSIGTLNEKLFF. V gene TRBV9 combines with J gene TRBJ1-4; possibly TRBD1 for D (5 bases). V lost 4 bases, J lost 4 bases, and 11 bases lay in between. The CDR3 runs 14 residues. Germline CDR1 is SGDLS and CDR2 is YYNGEE.

V and J are TRBV10-2 and TRBJ2-7, with 10 bases identical to TRBD2. The germline V gene encodes CDR1 WSHSY and CDR2 SAAADI. The V segment lost 6 bases and the J segment 0 bases; nucleotides outside the gene matches: 17. The CDR3 covers 19 residues. In DNA form, the CDR3 reads TGCGCCAGCAGGGGCTCTATGTTCTCTAGCGGGAGAAGCTCCTACGAGCAGTACTTC. It yields the protein CASRGSMFSSGRSSYEQYF.

The rearrangement links TRBV11-2 to TRBJ2-5; possibly TRBD2 for D (5 bases). Germline V gives CDR1 SGHAT, CDR2 FQNNGV. The CDR3 covers 16 residues. The V gene lost 4 bases and the J gene lost 2 bases, with 17 bases spanning the gap. CDR3 DNA: TGTGCCAGCAGCTCGAACGGGGTGTCGGATCAAGAGACCCAGTACTTC. It encodes CASSSNGVSDQETQYF. Full variable domain (rest looked up from reference TRBV11-2 and TRBJ2-5): EAGVAQSPRYKIIEKRQSVAFWCNPISGHATLYWYQQILGQGPKLLIQFQNNGVVDDSQLPKDRFSAERLKGVDSTLKIQPAKLEDSAVYLCASSSNGVSDQETQYFGPGTRLLVL.

A remark on this clone: Other nucleotide sequences from this sample produce the same CDR3. The genes are TRBV9 and TRBJ2-2; no firm D call. The ends were cut back, 5 bases at V and 1 base at J, with 6 bases in the middle. The CDR3 has 13 residues. Germline V gene sequence: CDR1 SGDLS, CDR2 YYNGEE. DNA of the CDR3: TGTGCCAGCAGTGGGCAGAACACCGGGGAGCTGTTTTTT. Translated: CASSGQNTGELFF.

The chain joins TRBV2 to TRBJ2-5, with D perhaps matching TRBD2 (5 bases). The CDR3 loop spans 15 amino acids. The V and J ends lost 1 base and 4 bases respectively, with 13 bases between them. The V gene's germline CDR1 is SNHLY and CDR2 FYNNEI. The DNA for the CDR3 is TGTGCCAGCAGTGAAGGGGCAGGCGGGCGAGAGACCCAGTACTTC. Amino acids: CASSEGAGGRETQYF. Full variable domain (missing parts from reference TRBV2 and TRBJ2-5): EPEVTQTPSHQVTQMGQEVILRCVPISNHLYFYWYRQILGQKVEFLVSFYNNEISEKSEIFDDQFSVERPDGSNFTLKIRSTKLEDSAMYFCASSEGAGGRETQYFGPGTRLLVL.

This chain links TRBV24-1 with TRBJ1-1; the D is unclear. This CDR3 contains 13 residues. V lost 7 bases to trimming and J lost 0 bases, with 8 bases between them. The germline CDR1 and CDR2 sequences are KGHDR and SFDVKD. CDR3 region: CATRAEMNTEAFF. The CDR3 DNA follows: TGTGCCACCAGGGCAGAAATGAACACTGAAGCTTTCTTT.

CDR3 nucleotides: TGTGCCAGCAGTGAACCGGACAGGGTCAGTGGCTACACCTTC. Translation: CASSEPDRVSGYTF. V usage is TRBV27 and J usage is TRBJ1-2; TRBD1 aligns across 8 bases. The CDR3 is 14 residues long. V gave up 5 bases and J gave up 7 bases; unmatched junction bases: 9. Germline values: CDR1 MNHEY, CDR2 SMNVEV (reference sequence).

The chain combines TRBV24-1 with TRBJ2-5; 7 bases line up with TRBD2. CDR1 is KGHDR, CDR2 SFDVKD, per germline. The V segment lost 4 bases and the J segment 4 bases; nucleotides outside the gene matches: 11. This CDR3 spans 16 amino acids. CDR3 loop: CATSELGGGEGETQYF. The CDR3 DNA reads as TGTGCCACCAGTGAACTGGGGGGAGGGGAAGGAGAGACCCAGTACTTC.

This chain links TRBV7-8 with TRBJ1-6; D remains ambiguous. This CDR3 region has 16 residues. Trimming took off 0 bases at V and 3 bases at J, with 9 bases between the two ends. Germline CDR1 SGHVS, CDR2 FQNEAQ. The CDR3 loop is CASSLASLYYNSPLHF. The CDR3 coding sequence is TGTGCCAGCAGCTTAGCGTCTCTATACTATAATTCACCCCTCCACTTT. The full variable domain, rest sourced from reference TRBV7-8 and TRBJ1-6, is GAGVSQSPRYKVAKRGQDVALRCDPISGHVSLFWYQQALGQGPEFLTYFQNEAQLDKSGLPSDRFFAERPEGSVSTLKIQRTQQEDSAVYLCASSLASLYYNSPLHFGNGTRLTVT.

CDR3 amino acids: CASGQTDTQYF. DNA of the CDR3: TGTGCCAGCGGCCAGACAGATACGCAGTATTTT. The V call is TRBV2, the J call TRBJ2-3; D is undetermined. Germline V lookup: CDR1 SNHLY, CDR2 FYNNEI. The CDR3 has 11 residues. Trimming shortened V by 8 bases and J by 3 bases, and 6 bases separated the two germline ends.